This T cell receptor beta chain came from a study of control samples from healthy donors and cancer patients. Profiling relied on immunoSEQ multiplex PCR, and the TCRdb table lists in-frame clones only, not all of them. The sample holds 80,000 to 100,000 clones; about 91% are singletons and the top ten take 11% to 15%. The sequence came from a man aged 25-40 years in good health. The specimen was blood.

The CDR3 DNA sequence: TGTGCCACCATGTCTTATCGGGGAGGACGTACTGAAGCTTTCTTT. Its protein is CATMSYRGGRTEAFF. The J gene is TRBJ1-1, the V gene TRBV24-1, with D unresolved. The CDR3 is made up of 15 amino acids. CDR1 is KGHDR and CDR2 is SFDVKD in the germline V gene. The V gene lost 8 bases and the J gene lost 5 bases, with 20 bases spanning the gap.